Listed here are 13 T cell receptor beta chains from one sample, sequenced in a study of OX40 agonist ivuxolimab in advanced cancers. The library was made by the immunoSEQ multiplex PCR assay. This immuneACCESS table, as held by TCRdb, lists in-frame sequences with V and J called but not all clones. Of the missing ones, under half trace to an unresolved V gene in checked studies; the others have no known cause. Here the sample has tens of thousands of clones; 85% to 90% occur a single time. The leading ten clones occupy less than 0.7% of the sample. The input for sequencing was CD4+ or CD8+ T cells sorted from blood, taken in a trial of the OX40 agonist ivuxolimab. The receptor set was obtained from an adult with an advanced solid tumor such as melanoma, head and neck, liver or kidney cancer.

This chain joins TRBV6-5 and TRBJ2-7; possible D gene TRBD1, 5 bases. With 6 bases removed from V and 2 bases from J, the gap between germline ends came to 11 bases. The CDR3 loop spans 13 amino acids. In germline, CDR1 is MNHEY, CDR2 SVGAGI. The CDR3: CASSPGRTYEQYF. The CDR3 region has the DNA TGTGCCAGCAGCCCAGGGCGTACCTACGAGCAGTACTTC.

The chain uses TRBV30 and TRBJ2-1; D remains ambiguous. Deletions cut 1 base from V and 10 bases from J, with 8 bases between. CDR1 and CDR2 from the germline V gene are GTSNPN and SVGIG (reference sequence). The CDR3 is made up of 11 amino acids. CDR3 nucleotide sequence: TGTGCCTGGAGTGGGGTGACAGAGCAGTTCTTC. It specifies CAWSGVTEQFF.

The V and J genes are TRBV30 and TRBJ2-7; 7 bases align to TRBD1. CDR1 GTSNPN and CDR2 SVGIG come from the germline V gene (reference sequence). The V segment lost 5 bases and the J segment 6 bases; nucleotides outside the gene matches: 7. This CDR3 spans 12 amino acids. The CDR3: CAWAYRGGEQYF. CDR3 nucleotide sequence: TGTGCCTGGGCTTACAGGGGTGGCGAGCAGTACTTC.

This chain connects TRBV4-3 to TRBJ1-2; 12 positions match TRBD1. V lost 0 bases, J lost 5 bases, and 7 bases stayed unmatched. CDR1 is LGHNA and CDR2 is YSLEER in the germline V gene. The length of the CDR3 is 17 residues. CDR3 sequence: CASSQEGGQGARYGYTF. The CDR3 bases are TGCGCCAGCAGCCAAGAAGGGGGACAGGGGGCGAGGTATGGCTACACCTTC.

The gene calls are TRBV19 and TRBJ1-2, with D perhaps matching TRBD1 (5 bases). Germline V gene data show CDR1 as LNHDA and CDR2 as SQIVND (reference sequence). Trimming stripped 8 bases from V and 10 bases from J, with 23 bases between. The CDR3 covers 14 residues. In DNA, the CDR3 is TGTGCCAGTTGGAGCAGGGCGGCTACTATGGACTACACCTTC. This sequence encodes CASWSRAATMDYTF.

V usage is TRBV6-4 and J usage is TRBJ2-1, with 7 bases fitting TRBD2. Germline CDR1 MRHNA, CDR2 SNTAGT. This CDR3 is built from 16 residues. V shed 4 bases, J shed 6 bases, and the junction held 12 bases outside the gene matches. CDR3 DNA sequence: TGTGCCAGCAGTGGGGGGTGGGCTAGCGGACGCAATGAGCAGTTCTTC. The encoded protein is CASSGGWASGRNEQFF.

This clone was recorded once. CDR3 sequence: CASLRSNTEAFF. DNA of the CDR3: TGTGCCAGCTTAAGGTCGAACACTGAAGCTTTCTTT. The chain has TRBV5-8 and TRBJ1-1, with unresolved D. This CDR3 has 12 amino acids. Germline lookup yields CDR1 SGHTS and CDR2 YDEGEE. The V and J ends lost 7 bases and 1 base respectively, with 8 bases between them.

CDR3 sequence (DNA): TGTGCCAGCAGCGTAGATCAAGTAGGGGGGCTGGCTGAAGCTTTCTTT. Translated: CASSVDQVGGLAEAFF. This rearrangement joins TRBV7-9 to TRBJ1-1; the D gene is possibly TRBD1 (6 bases). Germline lookup yields CDR1 SEHNR and CDR2 FQNEAQ (reference sequence). The CDR3 loop spans 16 amino acids. V was pared by 5 bases and J by 6 bases, with 22 bases between.

In the case of this clone: Relative to the germline gene, one junction end is altered; a read error may explain this. This chain joins TRBV7-7 and TRBJ2-5; D not resolved. Germline-derived CDR1 and CDR2 are SSHAT and FNYEAQ (reference sequence). The CDR3 contains 13 residues. CDR3 sequence (DNA): TGTGCTAGCAGCCTCTCTCCTCAAGAGACCCAGTACTTC. It codes for CASSLSPQETQYF.

V usage is TRBV10-3 and J usage is TRBJ2-7; D remains ambiguous. Trimming pared 3 bases from V and 4 bases from J, leaving 10 bases between. The germline V gene has CDR1 ENHRY and CDR2 SYGVKD. The CDR3 consists of 13 residues. CDR3 bases: TGTGCCATCAGTGACTACGGCGAGTACGAGCAGTACTTC. Its translation is CAISDYGEYEQYF.

This chain uses TRBV18 with TRBJ1-5; tentative D call: TRBD1 (6 bases). Trimming pared 4 bases from V and 5 bases from J, leaving 15 bases between. CDR1 KGHSH and CDR2 LQKENI come from the germline V gene. The CDR3 spans 15 residues. The CDR3: CASSLNNQGYQPQHF. DNA for the CDR3: TGTGCCAGCTCACTCAACAACCAGGGGTATCAGCCCCAGCATTTT. Full variable domain (rest looked up from reference TRBV18 and TRBJ1-5): NAGVMQNPRHLVRRRGQEARLRCSPMKGHSHVYWYRQLPEEGLKFMVYLQKENIIDESGMPKERFSAEFPKEGPSILRIQQVVRGDSAAYFCASSLNNQGYQPQHFGDGTRLSIL.

The chain couples TRBV7-2 to TRBJ2-5; 12 nucleotides match TRBD2. V dropped 0 bases and J dropped 7; count of bases not matched to a gene: 6. The CDR3 is made up of 16 amino acids. Germline-derived CDR1 and CDR2 are SGHTA and FQGNSA. The CDR3 nucleotides are TGTGCCAGCAGCTTAGCCGGGACTAGCGGGCTGGGGACCCAGTACTTC. This sequence encodes CASSLAGTSGLGTQYF.

This chain connects TRBV18 to TRBJ1-1; 7 bases align to TRBD1. V was pared by 3 bases and J by 2 bases, with 9 bases of the junction left unmatched. From germline, CDR1 is KGHSH and CDR2 LQKENI. The CDR3 has 16 residues. Here the CDR3 reads CASSPGVDRVNTEAFF. CDR3 nucleotide sequence: TGTGCCAGCTCACCCGGGGTAGACAGGGTTAACACTGAAGCTTTCTTT.